This is a list of T cell receptor beta chains from one sample in a study of T cells after posttransplantation cyclophosphamide. The method was immunoSEQ multiplex PCR; TCRdb's version includes in-frame clones alone and lacks a portion of them. This sample carries about 31,000 clones, around nine tenths of them seen once, and the ten largest clones take 0.2% to 0.3%. Source material: naive CD4+ T cells sorted from PBMCs. These TCRs come from a woman between 55 and 75 years old in good health, CMV-negative, and a related stem cell transplant donor. Each CDR3 is given with its conserved first and last residue. Size values are once, few and many counts, or a class for expanded clones, and some rows have none.

TRBV6-1,TRBJ1-4,few,CASGREKLFF
TRBV9,TRBJ2-1,-,CASSSQALTGLFF
TRBV5-1,TRBJ1-2,-,CASSSQGARNYGYTF
TRBV7-2,TRBJ2-7,once,CASSLGGGSYEQYF
TRBV20-1,TRBJ2-7,-,CSASEVHEQYF
TRBV5-6,TRBJ1-5,once,CASSLGQGLNQPQHF
TRBV29-1,TRBJ1-2,-,CSVGQSAYGYTF
TRBV11-2,TRBJ2-7,-,CASSFERGGLEQYF
TRBV6-5,TRBJ2-7,-,CASSYSTSGRAYEQYF
TRBV12-5,TRBJ2-7,-,CASGLVALTGGWVGEQYF
TRBV9,TRBJ1-6,once,CASSPQGNSPLHF
TRBV13,TRBJ1-1,-,CASSLGGRDRGKAFF
TRBV5-1,TRBJ2-7,-,CASSLTANYEQYF
TRBV7-6,TRBJ2-7,-,CASSPFRPSGRSSSYEQYF
TRBV5-1,TRBJ2-7,-,CASSPGGFYEQYF
TRBV18,TRBJ2-7,-,CASSPKGDPKQYF
TRBV5-1,TRBJ2-5,once,CASSQAGAGETQYF
TRBV30,TRBJ2-1,-,CAWRSSGGNEQFF
TRBV6-5,TRBJ2-7,-,CASRRTVGSSYEQYF
TRBV10-3,TRBJ2-5,-,CAISERTGGETQYF
TRBV29-1,TRBJ2-7,-,CSVVEFGVGFEQYF
TRBV29-1,TRBJ2-7,-,CSVSSRIGLEREQYF
TRBV28,TRBJ2-1,-,CASITPGQTYNEQFF
TRBV21-1,TRBJ2-7,-,CASKDFGTGSSEQYF
TRBV27,TRBJ1-2,-,CASSSATGIPNYGYTF
TRBV6-1,TRBJ2-1,-,CASNKGDEQFF
TRBV6-1,TRBJ2-7,-,CASSGLAGGDEQYF
TRBV7-2,TRBJ1-4,-,CASSIQVGVGEKLFF
TRBV18,TRBJ2-3,-,CASSPDRGVRDTQYF
TRBV5-1,TRBJ2-3,-,CASGLAGGSYTQYF
TRBV5-1,TRBJ2-7,-,CASSSTPQGAQGEQYF
TRBV4-1,TRBJ2-2,-,CASSQQGSGELFF
TRBV7-6,TRBJ2-1,-,CASSLVLAGGSVEQFF
TRBV7-3,TRBJ2-1,-,CASSLALADTYNEQFF
TRBV6-5,TRBJ1-3,-,CASSYSREYSGNTIYF
TRBV5-1,TRBJ2-6,-,CASSITGANVLTF
TRBV5-1,TRBJ1-4,-,CASSRGSGGTNEKLFF
TRBV6-1,TRBJ2-7,-,CASSLDRGGNEQYF
TRBV7-9,TRBJ1-1,-,CASSLDRVNTEAFF
TRBV5-1,TRBJ2-4,few,CASSPGQQNIQYF
TRBV10-2,TRBJ1-1,-,CASRTGHTNTEAFF
TRBV19,TRBJ2-3,-,CATGTSGGADTQYF
TRBV27,TRBJ2-1,-,CASGGLAGSYNEQFF
TRBV19,TRBJ2-2,-,CASSTFRELFF
TRBV10-2,TRBJ2-3,-,CASRVTSGGPTDTQYF
TRBV5-5,TRBJ2-7,-,CASSLELAVAYEQYF
TRBV30,TRBJ2-2,-,CAWSVNRGVDTGELFF
TRBV4-2,-,-,CASSLGLAGDYEQYF
TRBV29-1,TRBJ1-1,-,CSVRDSSRTEAFF
TRBV7-3,TRBJ2-4,once,CASSLTGTGPRIQYF